Listed here are 13 T cell receptor beta chains from one sample, sequenced in a study of blood T cell repertoires in COVID-19. Profiling relied on immunoSEQ multiplex PCR, and the TCRdb table lists in-frame clones only, not all of them. The sample lists under 130,000 clones; 81% were seen once. Sequences were obtained from peripheral blood. The receptors come from a man older than 75 with acute or convalescent COVID-19.

The chain carries TRBV19 and TRBJ2-5; D might be TRBD2 (6 bases). Looked up from germline, CDR1 is LNHDA and CDR2 is SQIVND (reference sequence). This CDR3 has 14 amino acids. V lost 3 bases and J 1 base, leaving 9 bases between the germline ends. The CDR3 bases are TGTGCCAGTAGTATTGGAGGGCGCCAAGAGACCCAGTACTTC. It translates to CASSIGGRQETQYF. The whole variable domain, filled in from reference TRBV19 and TRBJ2-5, reads DGGITQSPKYLFRKEGQNVTLSCEQNLNHDAMYWYRQDPGQGLRLIYYSQIVNDFQKGDIAEGYSVSREKKESFPLTVTSAQKNPTAFYLCASSIGGRQETQYFGPGTRLLVL.

The rearrangement uses TRBV18 and TRBJ1-4; D not certain. The germline gives CDR1 KGHSH, CDR2 LQKENI. The V gene lost 5 bases and the J gene lost 8 bases, with 15 bases spanning the gap. The CDR3 is 14 amino acids. The CDR3 is CASSSSWGGEKLFF. Here the CDR3 DNA reads TGTGCCAGCTCATCATCATGGGGAGGAGAAAAACTGTTTTTT. Full variable domain (remainder filled in from reference TRBV18 and TRBJ1-4): NAGVMQNPRHLVRRRGQEARLRCSPMKGHSHVYWYRQLPEEGLKFMVYLQKENIIDESGMPKERFSAEFPKEGPSILRIQQVVRGDSAAYFCASSSSWGGEKLFFGSGTQLSVL.

V gene TRBV5-1 combines with J gene TRBJ2-7; D not certain. CDR3 length: 13 amino acids. V lost 0 bases and J 9 bases, leaving 13 bases between the germline ends. The germline gives CDR1 SGHRS, CDR2 YFSETQ. CDR3: CASSLGGVVGQYF. DNA for the CDR3: TGCGCCAGCAGCTTGGGCGGAGTGGTTGGGCAGTACTTC.

The chain recombines TRBV19 with TRBJ2-3, with D maybe TRBD2 (5 bases). The CDR3 runs 16 residues. The germline CDR1 and CDR2 sequences are LNHDA and SQIVND (reference sequence). Trimming cost V 5 bases and J 1 base, with 16 bases left between them. CDR3 residues: CASSPPGMGRTDTQYF. DNA for the CDR3: TGTGCCAGTAGTCCGCCGGGGATGGGCCGCACAGATACGCAGTATTTT.

J is TRBJ1-1 and V is TRBV7-9; 7 bases agree with TRBD1. The CDR3 totals 15 residues. The ends lost 10 bases at V and 0 bases at J; junction bases unmatched: 11. Germline V lookup: CDR1 SEHNR, CDR2 FQNEAQ (reference sequence). The CDR3, as DNA: TGTGCCACAAGACAGGGTTCCCCCCTGAACACTGAAGCTTTCTTT. Its translation is CATRQGSPLNTEAFF.

J is TRBJ2-7 and V is TRBV2; 8 nucleotides line up with TRBD2. The CDR3 totals 12 residues. Germline V gene lookup returns CDR1 SNHLY and CDR2 FYNNEI. Losses at the gene ends were 6 bases for V and 5 bases for J; bases not matched to a gene: 3. As DNA, the CDR3 is TGTGCCAGCAGCTATAGCGGGGACGAGCAGTACTTC. Its protein product is CASSYSGDEQYF.

The V and J genes are TRBV19 and TRBJ1-1, with TRBD1 identical over 7 bases. Germline V lookup: CDR1 LNHDA, CDR2 SQIVND (reference sequence). Trimming cost V 4 bases and J 5 bases; bases outside gene matches: 7. The CDR3 is 14 amino acids. The CDR3 reads CASSRSGQLTEAFF. CDR3 bases: TGTGCCAGTAGTAGGTCGGGACAGCTGACTGAAGCTTTCTTT. The whole variable domain, remainder taken from reference TRBV19 and TRBJ1-1, is DGGITQSPKYLFRKEGQNVTLSCEQNLNHDAMYWYRQDPGQGLRLIYYSQIVNDFQKGDIAEGYSVSREKKESFPLTVTSAQKNPTAFYLCASSRSGQLTEAFFGQGTRLTVV.

The chain joins TRBV5-4 to TRBJ2-3, with D possibly matching TRBD2 (6 bases). CDR1 and CDR2 from the germline V gene are SGHNT and YYREEE (reference sequence). Trimming stripped 5 bases from V and 0 bases from J, with 10 bases between. This CDR3 comprises 14 residues. CDR3 sequence reads: CASRRRGSTDTQYF. In nucleotides, the CDR3 is TGTGCCAGCAGGAGGCGGGGAAGCACAGATACGCAGTATTTT.

As to this clone: The sample has other DNA sequences that encode this CDR3 too. The V call is TRBV28, the J call TRBJ1-5; D is possibly TRBD1 (5 bases). This CDR3 has 14 residues. The ends were cut back, 0 bases at V and 7 bases at J, with 10 bases in the middle. Germline CDR1 and CDR2: MDHEN and SYDVKM. CDR3 region: CASSLWGREQPQHF. As DNA, the CDR3 is TGTGCCAGCAGTTTATGGGGCAGGGAACAGCCCCAGCATTTT.

This clone was counted once. Different DNA sequences within this sample yield the same CDR3. V usage is TRBV2 and J usage is TRBJ1-2; D is undetermined. The V end lost 3 bases, the J end lost 4 bases, and 6 bases lay between the germline ends. Germline V gene sequence: CDR1 SNHLY, CDR2 FYNNEI. The CDR3 spans 12 residues. The CDR3 loop is CASSDDSYGYTF. The CDR3, as DNA: TGTGCCAGCAGTGATGATAGCTATGGCTACACCTTC.

The chain couples TRBV5-1 to TRBJ1-2, with 8 nucleotides matching TRBD1. There are 17 residues in the CDR3. Trimming cost V 0 bases and J 2 bases; bases outside gene matches: 9. The germline V gene has CDR1 SGHRS and CDR2 YFSETQ. The CDR3 is CASSLVPGQGKNYGYTF. CDR3 DNA sequence: TGCGCCAGCAGCTTGGTCCCCGGACAGGGAAAAAACTATGGCTACACCTTC.

The gene calls are TRBV5-6 and TRBJ2-5; maybe TRBD1 (6 bases). V lost 4 bases, J lost 2 bases, and 18 bases lay in between. Germline values: CDR1 SGHDT, CDR2 YYEEEE. The CDR3 is made up of 16 amino acids. In DNA form, the CDR3 reads TGTGCCAGCAGCCCCCTTGGGGGCGAGAGACAAGAGACCCAGTACTTC. Translating gives CASSPLGGERQETQYF.

This chain links TRBV18 with TRBJ2-7; D is ambiguous. CDR1 and CDR2 (germline): KGHSH, LQKENI. CDR3 length: 13 amino acids. Trimming took 0 bases from V and 1 from J, leaving 4 bases between them. The CDR3 protein is CASSPPQSYEQYF. The CDR3, as DNA: TGTGCCAGCTCACCACCTCAGTCCTACGAGCAGTACTTC.